The entry that follows covers one T cell receptor (beta chain) sequence. Its antigen has not been determined. Base qualities are not at hand, and no much larger clone is one base apart. Separate from the approximately 700-subject first cohort, the validation cohort of about 130 subjects was the group to which the donors belonged. This entry is derived from a study of cytomegalovirus exposure and HLA in healthy donors (dated by TCRdb to the late 2010s). Regarding the complete study: According to a later analysis, one platform produced both the 120 validation repertoires and the roughly 660 repertoires of the first cohort. The study aimed to test whether signatures of past pathogen exposure could be identified by cataloging public T cell receptors. A separate validation cohort of roughly 130 different subjects was used in addition to the approximately 670-subject first cohort. To predict cytomegalovirus infection status, the study brought together high-throughput TCR immunosequencing, statistical association of individual TCRs with disease status, and machine learning.

What the authors observed across the whole study: The classifier was reported to diagnose cytomegalovirus status with high specificity and sensitivity in both the original and validation cohorts. In the study, 150 to 200 TCR beta chains were listed as associated with cytomegalovirus. Three of the identified cytomegalovirus-associated TCR beta chains were confirmed in vitro to be specific for cytomegalovirus antigens. A later analysis had no HLA typing for the validation cohort, so co-occurrence there was scored across all 120 or so repertoires. According to the authors, the approach could potentially be generalized to other disease states and immunological phenotypes. While some public TCRs were present in many individuals, most TCR sequences turned up only very rarely across donors. A later analysis found that TCRs clustered in the first cohort also tended to co-occur in the 120 validation repertoires, with approximately 94% of cluster scores above 0.

Libraries were built with the immunoSEQ multiplex PCR assay. Per the source publication's procedure: A statistical classification framework was developed to diagnose cytomegalovirus status using the catalog of TCR beta chain sequences. Held by TCRdb, this immuneACCESS table contains in-frame sequences only and omits some clones. Under half of the omission traces to an unresolved V gene where checked; the cause of the rest is unknown. V and J calls and clone size come straight from that table; D and trimming were deduced from the DNA. This sample comprises about 360,000 clones, 86% of them detected only once. Around 0.8% of the sample belongs to the ten largest clones. Reading the germline V gene (reference sequence) gives CDR1 LNHNV and CDR2 YYDKDF. The CDR3, from cysteine to phenylalanine, totals 16 residues. Only the CDR3 region is kept as DNA, spanning 48 bases read in frame from base 1. V trim: 3 bases; J trim: 6 bases; unmatched bases: 9.

The rearranged chain carries TRBV15 and TRBJ2-7; 12 junctional bases match TRBD2. This clonotype was sampled from a woman between 18 and 30 years old in good health and CMV-seronegative. Sequenced sample: PBMCs. The CDR3 protein sequence reads: CATSSSSGGENLEQYF. In nucleotides, the sequence is TGTGCCACCAGCAGTTCTAGCGGGGGGGAAAATCTCGAGCAGTACTTC.